The present T cell receptor beta chain was sequenced within a study of blood T cell repertoires in COVID-19. Study context: PBMCs, B-cell-depleted T cells, or T cells provided the cDNA or gDNA that made up the material.

This CDR3 contains 20 residues. The V and J ends lost 1 base and 3 bases, in that order; junction bases with no gene match: 21. CDR1 is LGHNT, CDR2 FRNRAP, per germline. Using immunoSEQ multiplex PCR, the repertoire was profiled, and TCRdb retains in-frame clones only, with some absent. The sample consists of approximately 180,000 clones, roughly nine tenths of them appearing once. This clonotype was sampled from a woman between 35 and 50 years old with acute COVID-19. Sequencing was performed on PBMCs or T cells enriched from blood (not recorded which). This chain connects TRBV12-5 to TRBJ2-7; TRBD2 matches 7 bases. CDR3 sequence reads: CASGLAQSGGRGTAGYEQYF. For the CDR3, the DNA is TGTGCTAGTGGTTTGGCCCAATCGGGGGGTCGCGGAACAGCAGGCTACGAGCAGTACTTC.